Below are 18 T cell receptor beta chains sequenced from a single sample in a study of graft-versus-host responses after intestinal transplantation. The data were produced by immunoSEQ multiplex PCR, yet TCRdb's version contains in-frame clones alone and is incomplete. The sample has approximately 24,000 clones; 80% to 90% are singletons. The sequencing here drew on PBMCs, taken 463 days after intestinal transplant. The receptor source for this set is a human patient who received an intestinal transplant, so some T cells may come from the graft donor.

On this clone itself: One end of the junction fails to match germline, which may point to a read error. This sequence joins TRBV7-7 and TRBJ2-3; the match to TRBD2 covers 13 bases. This CDR3 is 18 amino acids long. The V gene's germline CDR1 is SSHAT and CDR2 FNYEAQ (reference sequence). The CDR3 DNA reads TGTGCTAGCAGCCCGGGACTAGCGGGATCCTCTAGCACAGATACGCAGTATTTT. Translated: CASSPGLAGSSSTDTQYF.

This clone has a single count. The chain is built from TRBV21-1 and TRBJ2-7; TRBD1, as called in the table, went unchecked against the DNA. TRBV21-1 is a recognized pseudogene. This CDR3 has 15 amino acids. CDR3 in amino acids: CASKGRLPLSYEQYF. The DNA of the CDR3 is TGTGCCAGCAAGGGGCGACTTCCCCTCTCCTACGAGCAGTACTTC.

The gene calls are TRBV30 and TRBJ1-4, with TRBD1 matching over 7 bases. V shed 3 bases, J shed 8 bases, and the junction held 6 bases outside the gene matches. The CDR3 sequence is 13 residues long. Germline CDR1 reads GTSNPN; CDR2 reads SVGIG (reference sequence). CDR3 region: CAWRPGQFEKLFF. The CDR3 coding sequence is TGTGCCTGGAGACCGGGACAGTTCGAAAAACTGTTTTTT. The full variable domain, completed using reference TRBV30 and TRBJ1-4, is SQTIHQWPATLVQPVGSPLSLECTVEGTSNPNLYWYRQAAGRGLQLLFYSVGIGQISSEVPQNLSASRPQDRQFILSSKKLLLSDSGFYLCAWRPGQFEKLFFGSGTQLSVL.

The rearrangement uses TRBV6-5 and TRBJ2-5, with 10 bases that match TRBD2. Near its end, the DNA agrees better with TRBJ2-7, so the J call may be wrong. Germline CDR1 MNHEY, CDR2 SVGAGI. CDR3 length equals 16 residues. The CDR3 protein is CASSSSSAGGLDEQYF. In DNA form, the CDR3 reads TGTGCCAGCAGTTCCTCCTCAGCGGGAGGGCTGGACGAGCAGTACTTC.

The chain combines TRBV6-1 with TRBJ2-7; D call uncertain. CDR1 is MNHNS and CDR2 is SASEGT in the germline V gene. Trimming left V 2 bases short and J 3 bases short, with 8 bases between. This CDR3 region has 13 residues. The chain's CDR3 is CASSELHIYEQYF. CDR3 in DNA: TGTGCCAGCAGTGAATTGCACATCTACGAGCAGTACTTC.

The chain has TRBV27 and TRBJ2-2; no clear D gene. The V gene lost 3 bases and the J gene lost 7 bases, with 12 bases spanning the gap. The CDR3 runs 14 residues. CDR1 and CDR2 (germline): MNHEY, SMNVEV (reference sequence). The CDR3 DNA reads as TGTGCCAGCAGTTTCTCACGGGCCCACGGGGAGCTGTTTTTT. Translating it yields CASSFSRAHGELFF.

This CDR3 is CASSFGLAGASPLGHEQYF. The CDR3 DNA reads as TGCGCCAGCAGCTTTGGACTAGCGGGAGCCTCCCCCCTGGGACACGAGCAGTACTTC. This sequence joins TRBV5-1 and TRBJ2-7; TRBD2 aligns across 13 bases. V dropped 2 bases and J dropped 5; count of bases not matched to a gene: 16. The length of the CDR3 is 19 residues. CDR1 SGHRS and CDR2 YFSETQ come from the germline V gene.

V is TRBV5-1 and J is TRBJ1-2, with unresolved D. Germline CDR1 and CDR2: SGHRS and YFSETQ. The CDR3 is 13 amino acids. The germline V and J ends were trimmed by 0 bases and 8 bases, with 11 bases remaining between them. CDR3 sequence (DNA): TGCGCCAGCAGCTTGGGTACGACCGGGGGCTACACCTTC. Translated: CASSLGTTGGYTF.

The chain employs TRBV15 and TRBJ1-2; D gene unclear. Trimming left V 0 bases short and J 8 bases short, with 10 bases between. Germline V CDR1 and CDR2: LNHNV, YYDKDF (reference sequence). This CDR3 is built from 13 residues. The CDR3 protein is CATSRDDQRGYTF. The CDR3 DNA follows: TGTGCCACCAGCAGAGATGATCAGAGGGGCTACACCTTC.

V and J are TRBV29-1 and TRBJ2-5, with D perhaps TRBD1 (6 bases). The V and J ends lost 3 bases and 5 bases respectively, with 13 bases between them. The CDR3 is made up of 13 amino acids. Germline V CDR1 and CDR2: SQVTM, ANQGSEA. This CDR3 reads CSVDGTGIETQYF. The CDR3 DNA reads TGCAGCGTTGATGGAACAGGGATCGAGACCCAGTACTTC.

The CDR3 DNA reads TGTGCCTGCCTTAGGGTGCGGAATGAAAAACTGTTTTTT. It is translated as CACLRVRNEKLFF. This chain links TRBV30 with TRBJ1-4, with D unresolved. Trimming took off 6 bases at V and 5 bases at J, with 13 bases between the two ends. The germline CDR1 and CDR2 sequences are GTSNPN and SVGIG (reference sequence). The CDR3 sequence is 13 residues long.

The J gene is TRBJ2-1, the V gene TRBV6-7, with D unclear. TRBV6-7 is an ORF, and what it does is uncertain. There are 10 residues in the CDR3. V lost 9 bases to trimming and J lost 6 bases, with 6 bases between them. In nucleotides, the CDR3 is TGTGCCAGTCTTTGCAATGAGCAGTTCTTC. It is translated as CASLCNEQFF.

This chain connects TRBV6-1 to TRBJ1-1; D is undetermined. Germline V lookup: CDR1 MNHNS, CDR2 SASEGT. The CDR3 length is 14 residues. Trimming took 6 bases from V and 3 from J, leaving 14 bases between them. The CDR3 spells CASRRTVVDTEAFF. The CDR3 bases are TGTGCCAGCAGACGGACGGTCGTCGACACTGAAGCTTTCTTT.

The V gene is TRBV12-5, the J gene TRBJ1-4, with unresolved D. The CDR3 runs to 12 residues. Germline values: CDR1 LGHNT, CDR2 FRNRAP. V was shortened by 7 bases and J by 8 bases, with 11 bases between the two germline ends. In DNA form, the CDR3 reads TGTGCTAGTGCCGGGAAGGGAGAAAAACTGTTTTTT. Its translation: CASAGKGEKLFF.

The genes are TRBV6-1 and TRBJ2-1; 8 nucleotides line up with TRBD1. This CDR3 has 16 amino acids. CDR1 is MNHNS, CDR2 SASEGT, per germline. With V trimmed by 1 base and J by 7 bases, 9 bases remained unmatched. The DNA for the CDR3 is TGTGCCAGCAGTGAAGAAAGGCAGGGGGCGCGAAATGAGCAGTTCTTC. It codes for CASSEERQGARNEQFF.

This chain connects TRBV28 to TRBJ1-5, with D unclear. The CDR3 is made up of 13 amino acids. Per the germline V gene, CDR1 is MDHEN and CDR2 is SYDVKM. Trimming left V 2 bases short and J 6 bases short, with 8 bases between. For the CDR3, the DNA is TGTGCCAGCAGTTTAGGCGGATTTCAGCCCCAGCATTTT. It codes for CASSLGGFQPQHF.

The gene calls are TRBV9 and TRBJ1-5; no definite D call. Germline-derived CDR1 and CDR2 are SGDLS and YYNGEE. Trimming removed 0 bases at V and 3 bases at J, with 10 bases between. This CDR3 is built from 15 residues. CDR3 residues: CASSVGAIDNQPQHF. The CDR3 DNA reads TGTGCCAGCAGCGTAGGGGCCATAGACAATCAGCCCCAGCATTTT.

This clone was observed a few times. V gene TRBV27 combines with J gene TRBJ2-7; 11 nucleotides line up with TRBD1. V lost 6 bases and J lost 4; bases outside the gene matches: 8. In germline, CDR1 is MNHEY, CDR2 SMNVEV (reference sequence). The CDR3 loop spans 15 amino acids. The CDR3 loop reads CASSKYGTGGYEQYF. CDR3 in DNA: TGTGCCAGCAGCAAATACGGGACAGGGGGATACGAGCAGTACTTC.